These 13 T cell receptor beta chains originate from one sample sequenced in a study of OX40 agonist ivuxolimab in advanced cancers. Libraries were prepared by immunoSEQ multiplex PCR; TCRdb keeps only in-frame clonotypes and omits some of them. This table holds approximately 94,000 clones, roughly nine tenths found once. This material consisted of CD4+ or CD8+ T cells sorted from blood, taken in a trial of the OX40 agonist ivuxolimab. The receptors originated from an adult with an advanced solid tumor such as melanoma, head and neck, liver or kidney cancer.

The rearrangement joins TRBV7-9 to TRBJ2-7; D unclear. Germline V gene sequence: CDR1 SEHNR, CDR2 FQNEAQ (reference sequence). CDR3 length equals 13 residues. Trimming pared 1 base from V and 3 bases from J, leaving 7 bases between. The CDR3 loop reads CASSLGSIYEQYF. The CDR3 DNA reads TGTGCCAGCAGCTTAGGATCCATCTACGAGCAGTACTTC.

This clone was found a few times. This rearrangement joins TRBV7-8 to TRBJ2-7; D uncertain. The germline V gene encodes CDR1 SGHVS and CDR2 FQNEAQ. V gave up 8 bases and J gave up 7 bases, with 12 bases separating them. This CDR3 comprises 11 residues. The CDR3 DNA follows: TGTGCCAGCGAAGGTCCCAGGGAGCAGTACTTC. As protein: CASEGPREQYF.

This chain uses TRBV5-4 with TRBJ1-2; tentatively, D is TRBD1 (5 bases). V dropped 0 bases and J dropped 5 bases, with 14 bases sitting between them. This CDR3 contains 15 residues. Germline V gene sequence: CDR1 SGHNT, CDR2 YYREEE (reference sequence). CDR3 bases: TGTGCCAGCAGCTTGGAGTTTCAGGACAATTATGGCTACACCTTC. Its translation: CASSLEFQDNYGYTF.

The chain uses TRBV27 and TRBJ1-1; maybe TRBD1 (6 bases). Trimming removed 7 bases from V and 8 bases from J, with 11 bases in between. The germline CDR1 and CDR2 sequences are MNHEY and SMNVEV (reference sequence). This CDR3 is built from 11 residues. The DNA of the CDR3 is TGTGCCAGCACCGCCGGGACAGAAGCTTTCTTT. Residues: CASTAGTEAFF.

The chain carries TRBV27 and TRBJ2-7, with 9 bases that match TRBD1. Germline CDR1 MNHEY, CDR2 SMNVEV (reference sequence). V lost 5 bases and J lost 4; bases outside the gene matches: 9. There are 15 residues in the CDR3. CDR3 nucleotide sequence: TGTGCCAGCAGTCCCGGACAGGGGATGAAATACGAGCAGTACTTC. Translation gives CASSPGQGMKYEQYF.

This chain connects TRBV11-2 to TRBJ2-5; D is possibly TRBD1 (6 bases). This CDR3 has 14 amino acids. Per germline, CDR1 SGHAT and CDR2 FQNNGV. V lost 0 bases to trimming and J lost 5 bases, with 10 bases between them. The CDR3 sequence: CASSLEAGEETQYF. The CDR3 region has the DNA TGTGCCAGCAGCTTAGAGGCAGGGGAGGAGACCCAGTACTTC.

This chain links TRBV15 with TRBJ2-4; D is uncertain. Germline loops: CDR1 LNHNV, CDR2 YYDKDF (reference sequence). Trimming took 0 bases from V and 6 from J, leaving 12 bases between them. This CDR3 is built from 15 residues. CDR3 region: CATSRDLGERNIQYF. The CDR3 DNA sequence: TGTGCCACCAGCAGAGATCTCGGCGAACGAAACATTCAGTACTTC.

V and J are TRBV29-1 and TRBJ2-3; 11 positions match TRBD2. Germline V gene sequence: CDR1 SQVTM, CDR2 ANQGSEA. The ends lost 4 bases at V and 1 base at J; junction bases unmatched: 1. The CDR3 contains 14 residues. The CDR3 nucleotides are TGCAGCGTTGTGGGACTAGCGGGCACAGATACGCAGTATTTT. Its translation: CSVVGLAGTDTQYF.

The genes are TRBV30 and TRBJ2-1; the D is unclear. Trimming shortened V by 4 bases and J by 5 bases, and 15 bases separated the two germline ends. From germline, CDR1 is GTSNPN and CDR2 SVGIG (reference sequence). The CDR3 has 14 amino acids. The CDR3 here is CAWTADFLDNEQFF. The CDR3 region has the DNA TGTGCCTGGACTGCGGATTTTCTAGACAATGAGCAGTTCTTC.

V gene TRBV27 combines with J gene TRBJ1-5; D remains ambiguous. The CDR3 consists of 13 residues. Trimming stripped 3 bases from V and 5 bases from J, with 8 bases between. The germline CDR1 and CDR2 sequences are MNHEY and SMNVEV (reference sequence). The CDR3 reads CASSFRLHQPQHF. The CDR3 DNA reads TGTGCCAGCAGTTTTAGGCTTCATCAGCCCCAGCATTTT.

The chain links TRBV9 to TRBJ1-2; TRBD1 matches at 8 bases. V lost 3 bases to trimming and J lost 1 base; unmatched junction nucleotides: 5. CDR1 and CDR2 (germline): SGDLS, YYNGEE. This CDR3 is 15 amino acids long. The CDR3 spells CASSGDRGINYGYTF. The CDR3 bases are TGTGCCAGCAGCGGAGACAGGGGTATTAACTATGGCTACACCTTC.

The rearrangement uses TRBV11-2 and TRBJ2-3; D ambiguous. Germline assignment: CDR1 SGHAT and CDR2 FQNNGV. The CDR3 runs to 13 residues. Trimming shortened V by 0 bases and J by 4 bases, and 5 bases separated the two germline ends. The CDR3 DNA follows: TGTGCCAGCAGCTTAGATTTACCAGATACGCAGTATTTT. Translating gives CASSLDLPDTQYF. Drawing the rest from reference TRBV11-2 and TRBJ2-3, the complete variable domain is EAGVAQSPRYKIIEKRQSVAFWCNPISGHATLYWYQQILGQGPKLLIQFQNNGVVDDSQLPKDRFSAERLKGVDSTLKIQPAKLEDSAVYLCASSLDLPDTQYFGPGTRLTVL.

This clone was observed once. The chain recombines TRBV29-1 with TRBJ1-2; perhaps TRBD1 as D (5 bases). The CDR3 spans 13 residues. Germline V gene data show CDR1 as SQVTM and CDR2 as ANQGSEA. V lost 6 bases, J lost 4 bases, and 15 bases lay in between. CDR3 in DNA: TGCAGCGTGTGCGAGGAGAGGGGCTATGGCTACACCTTC. Translation gives CSVCEERGYGYTF.